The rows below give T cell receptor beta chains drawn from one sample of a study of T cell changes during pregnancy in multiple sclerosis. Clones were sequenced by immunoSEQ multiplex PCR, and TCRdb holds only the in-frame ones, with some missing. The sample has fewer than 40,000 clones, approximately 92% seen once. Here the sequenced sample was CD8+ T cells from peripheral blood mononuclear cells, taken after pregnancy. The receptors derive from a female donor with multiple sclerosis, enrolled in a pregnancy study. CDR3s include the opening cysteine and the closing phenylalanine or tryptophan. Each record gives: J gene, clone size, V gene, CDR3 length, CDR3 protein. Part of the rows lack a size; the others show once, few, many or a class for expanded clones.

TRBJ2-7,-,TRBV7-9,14,CASSLLQDNYEQYF
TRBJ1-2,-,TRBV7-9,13,CASSLSGIDGYTF
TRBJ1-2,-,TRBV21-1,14,CASSKWGPVYGYTF
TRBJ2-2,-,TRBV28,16,CASRSRGSWGTGELFF
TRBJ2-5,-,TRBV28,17,CASSSPPGGGRVETQYF
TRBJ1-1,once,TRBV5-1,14,CASSLARGIAEAFF
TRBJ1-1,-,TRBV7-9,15,CASSLGPPGITEAFF
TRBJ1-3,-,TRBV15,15,CATSSHREAGNTIYF
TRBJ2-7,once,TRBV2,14,CASKDRDTLYEQYF
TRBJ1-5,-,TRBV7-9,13,CASSLTGNQPQHF
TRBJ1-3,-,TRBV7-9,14,CASSLPGSGNTIYF
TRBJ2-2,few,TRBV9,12,CASSPNTGELFF
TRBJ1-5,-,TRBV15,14,CATSRQGQNQPQHF
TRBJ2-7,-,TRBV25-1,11,CASRQGEEQYF
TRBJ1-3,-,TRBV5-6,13,CASSSRDRNTIYF